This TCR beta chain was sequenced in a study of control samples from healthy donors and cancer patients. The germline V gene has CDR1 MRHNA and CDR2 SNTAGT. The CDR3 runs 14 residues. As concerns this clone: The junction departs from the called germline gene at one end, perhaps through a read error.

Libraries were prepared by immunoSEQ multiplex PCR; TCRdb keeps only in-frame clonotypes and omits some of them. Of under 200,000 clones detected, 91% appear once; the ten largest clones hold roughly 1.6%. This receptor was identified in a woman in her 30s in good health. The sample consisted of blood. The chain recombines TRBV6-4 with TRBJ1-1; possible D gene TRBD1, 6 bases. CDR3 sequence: CASNDPTGNTEAFF. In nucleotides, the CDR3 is TGTGCCAGCAATGACCCGACAGGAAACACTGAAGCTTTCTTT.